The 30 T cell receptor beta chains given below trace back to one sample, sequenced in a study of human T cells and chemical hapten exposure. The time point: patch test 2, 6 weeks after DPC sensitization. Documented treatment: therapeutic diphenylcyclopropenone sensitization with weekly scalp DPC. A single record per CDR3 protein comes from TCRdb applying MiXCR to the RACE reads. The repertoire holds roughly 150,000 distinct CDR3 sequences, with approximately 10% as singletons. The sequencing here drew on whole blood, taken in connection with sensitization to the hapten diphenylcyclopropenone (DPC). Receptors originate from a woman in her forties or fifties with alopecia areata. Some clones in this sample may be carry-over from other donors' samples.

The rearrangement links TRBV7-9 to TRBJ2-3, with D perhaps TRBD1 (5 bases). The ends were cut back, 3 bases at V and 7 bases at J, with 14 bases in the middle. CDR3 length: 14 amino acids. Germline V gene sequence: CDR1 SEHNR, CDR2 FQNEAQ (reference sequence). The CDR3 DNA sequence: TGTGCCAGCAGCTTTTTAGGGGCAGGTCATACGCAGTATTTT. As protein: CASSFLGAGHTQYF.

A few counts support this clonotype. This CDR3 reads CASTAGGGGVGEQYF. CDR3 coding DNA: TGTGCCAGCACTGCCGGGGGCGGCGGAGTAGGGGAGCAGTACTTC. This rearrangement joins TRBV7-9 to TRBJ2-7, with D perhaps matching TRBD1 or TRBD2 (6 bases each). CDR3 length: 15 amino acids. Trimming removed 7 bases at V and 7 bases at J, with 23 bases between. Germline V gene sequence: CDR1 SEHNR, CDR2 FQNEAQ (reference sequence).

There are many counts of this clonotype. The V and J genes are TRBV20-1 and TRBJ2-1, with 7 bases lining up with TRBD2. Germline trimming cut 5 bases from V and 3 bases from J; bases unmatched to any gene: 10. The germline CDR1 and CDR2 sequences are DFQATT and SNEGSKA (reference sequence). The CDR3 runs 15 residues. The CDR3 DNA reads TGCAGTGCTCGCCCCCATGGGACTAACTACAATGAGCAGTTCTTC. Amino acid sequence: CSARPHGTNYNEQFF.

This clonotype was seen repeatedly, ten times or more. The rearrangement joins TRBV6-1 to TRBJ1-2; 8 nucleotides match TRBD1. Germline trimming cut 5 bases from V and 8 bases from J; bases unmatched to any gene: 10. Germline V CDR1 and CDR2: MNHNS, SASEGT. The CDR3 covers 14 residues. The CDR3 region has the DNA TGTGCCAGCAGTCCCGGACAGGGAGGAAAGGGCTACACCTTC. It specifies CASSPGQGGKGYTF.

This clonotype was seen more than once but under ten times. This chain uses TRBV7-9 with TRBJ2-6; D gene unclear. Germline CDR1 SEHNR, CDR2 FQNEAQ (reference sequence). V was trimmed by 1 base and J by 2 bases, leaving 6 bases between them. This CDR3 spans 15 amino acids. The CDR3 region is CASSLEVTGANVLTF. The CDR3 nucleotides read TGTGCCAGCAGCTTAGAAGTTACTGGGGCCAACGTCCTGACTTTC.

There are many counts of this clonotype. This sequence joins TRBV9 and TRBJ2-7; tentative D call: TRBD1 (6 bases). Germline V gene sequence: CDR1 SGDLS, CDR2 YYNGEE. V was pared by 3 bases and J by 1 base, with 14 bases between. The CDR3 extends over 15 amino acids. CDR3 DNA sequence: TGTGCCAGCAGCGGCCGACAGGTCCGGTCCTACGAGCAGTACTTC. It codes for CASSGRQVRSYEQYF.

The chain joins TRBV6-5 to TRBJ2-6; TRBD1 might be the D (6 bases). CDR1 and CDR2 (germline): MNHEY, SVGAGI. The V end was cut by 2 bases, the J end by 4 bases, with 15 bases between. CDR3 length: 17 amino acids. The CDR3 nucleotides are TGTGCCAGCAGTTACGTGACTCAGGGGCCCGGGGCCAACGTCCTGACTTTC. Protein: CASSYVTQGPGANVLTF.

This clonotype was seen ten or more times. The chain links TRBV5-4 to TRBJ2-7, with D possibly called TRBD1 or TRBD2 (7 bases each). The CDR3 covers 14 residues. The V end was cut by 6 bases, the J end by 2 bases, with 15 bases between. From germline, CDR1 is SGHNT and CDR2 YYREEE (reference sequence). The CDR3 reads CASTRGGGPYEQYF. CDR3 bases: TGTGCCAGCACCAGGGGGGGAGGGCCCTACGAGCAGTACTTC.

The CDR3 is CASSPRSGRRWNEQFF. The CDR3 DNA is TGTGCCAGCAGTCCCCGAAGCGGGAGGAGGTGGAATGAGCAGTTCTTC. V is TRBV6-1 and J is TRBJ2-1; 9 nucleotides match TRBD2. V lost 5 bases and J lost 7; bases outside the gene matches: 12. Germline lookup yields CDR1 MNHNS and CDR2 SASEGT. This CDR3 is built from 16 residues.

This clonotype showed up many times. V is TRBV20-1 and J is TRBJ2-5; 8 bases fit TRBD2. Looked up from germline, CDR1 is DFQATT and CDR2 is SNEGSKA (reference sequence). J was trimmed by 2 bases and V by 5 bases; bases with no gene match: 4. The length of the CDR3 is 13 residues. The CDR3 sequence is CSAHGLAQETQYF. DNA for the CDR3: TGCAGTGCTCACGGACTAGCACAAGAGACCCAGTACTTC.

In nucleotides, the CDR3 is TGCAGCGTTGAAGGCTACCGACAGGGCAGCCGTAGCGGGAACTCGTACGAGCAGTACTTC. Translating gives CSVEGYRQGSRSGNSYEQYF. The gene calls are TRBV29-1 and TRBJ2-7, with a possible D match to TRBD2 (8 bases). The CDR3 has 20 amino acids. Looked up from germline, CDR1 is SQVTM and CDR2 is ANQGSEA. With 1 base removed from V and 4 bases from J, the gap between germline ends came to 32 bases.

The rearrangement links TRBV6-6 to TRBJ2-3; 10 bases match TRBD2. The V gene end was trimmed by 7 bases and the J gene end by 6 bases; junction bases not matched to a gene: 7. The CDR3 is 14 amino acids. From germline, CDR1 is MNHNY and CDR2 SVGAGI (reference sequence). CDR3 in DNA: TGTGCCAGCATCATAGCGGGAGGCGGGGATACGCAGTATTTT. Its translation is CASIIAGGGDTQYF.

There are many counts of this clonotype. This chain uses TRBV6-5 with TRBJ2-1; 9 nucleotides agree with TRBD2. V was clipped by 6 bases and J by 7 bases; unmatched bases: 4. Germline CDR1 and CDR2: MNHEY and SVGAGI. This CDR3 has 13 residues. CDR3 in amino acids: CASRGSGGNEQFF. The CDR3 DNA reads TGTGCCAGCAGGGGTAGCGGGGGAAATGAGCAGTTCTTC.

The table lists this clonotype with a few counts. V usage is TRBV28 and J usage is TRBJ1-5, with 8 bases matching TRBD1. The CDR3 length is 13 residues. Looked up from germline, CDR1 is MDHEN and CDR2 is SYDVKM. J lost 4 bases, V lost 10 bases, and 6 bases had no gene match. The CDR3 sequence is CATRGTGNQPQHF. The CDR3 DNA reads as TGTGCCACGAGGGGGACAGGTAATCAGCCCCAGCATTTT.

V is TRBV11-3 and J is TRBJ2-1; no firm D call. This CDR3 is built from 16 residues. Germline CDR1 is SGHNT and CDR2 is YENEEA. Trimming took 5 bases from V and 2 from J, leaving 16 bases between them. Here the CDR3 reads CASSRSSKVPYNEQFF. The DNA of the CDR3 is TGTGCCAGCAGCCGTAGCTCCAAGGTCCCCTACAATGAGCAGTTCTTC.

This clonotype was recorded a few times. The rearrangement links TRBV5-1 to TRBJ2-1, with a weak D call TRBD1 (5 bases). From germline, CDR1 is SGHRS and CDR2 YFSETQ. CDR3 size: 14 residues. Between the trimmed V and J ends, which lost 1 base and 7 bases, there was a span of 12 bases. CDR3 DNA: TGCGCCAGCAGCTTGACCCCCTCAGGGAATGAGCAGTTCTTC. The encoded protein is CASSLTPSGNEQFF.

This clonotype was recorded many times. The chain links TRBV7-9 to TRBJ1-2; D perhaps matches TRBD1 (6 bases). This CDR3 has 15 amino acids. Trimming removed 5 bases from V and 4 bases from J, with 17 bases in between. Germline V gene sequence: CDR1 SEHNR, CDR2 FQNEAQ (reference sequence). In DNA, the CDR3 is TGTGCCAGCAGCCCCCTAGGGGGAGTGGGCTATGGCTACACCTTC. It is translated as CASSPLGGVGYGYTF.

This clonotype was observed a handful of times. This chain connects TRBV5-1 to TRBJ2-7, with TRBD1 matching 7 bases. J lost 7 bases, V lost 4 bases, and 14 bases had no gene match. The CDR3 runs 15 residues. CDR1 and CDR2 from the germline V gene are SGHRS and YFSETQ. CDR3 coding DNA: TGCGCCAGCAGCGCCCGGACAGGAGAAGTTCGAGAGCAGTACTTC. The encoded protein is CASSARTGEVREQYF. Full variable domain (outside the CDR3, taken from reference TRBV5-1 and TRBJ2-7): KAGVTQTPRYLIKTRGQQVTLSCSPISGHRSVSWYQQTPGQGLQFLFEYFSETQRNKGNFPGRFSGRQFSNSRSEMNVSTLELGDSALYLCASSARTGEVREQYFGPGTRLTVT.

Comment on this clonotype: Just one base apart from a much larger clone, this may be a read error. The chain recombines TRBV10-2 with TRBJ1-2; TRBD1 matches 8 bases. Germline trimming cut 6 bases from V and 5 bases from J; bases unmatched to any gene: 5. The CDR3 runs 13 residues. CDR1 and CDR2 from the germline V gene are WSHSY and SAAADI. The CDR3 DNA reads TGCGCCAGCAGACCGGGACAGGTGTATGGCTACACCTTC. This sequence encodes CASRPGQVYGYTF.

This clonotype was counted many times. The CDR3 sequence is CASSFAPNGPKNIQYF. DNA of the CDR3: TGTGCCAGCAGCTTCGCACCTAACGGGCCCAAAAACATTCAGTACTTC. The chain has TRBV27 and TRBJ2-4; D ambiguous. V lost 6 bases and J 2 bases, leaving 17 bases between the germline ends. The CDR3 is 16 residues long. Germline V gene sequence: CDR1 MNHEY, CDR2 SMNVEV (reference sequence).

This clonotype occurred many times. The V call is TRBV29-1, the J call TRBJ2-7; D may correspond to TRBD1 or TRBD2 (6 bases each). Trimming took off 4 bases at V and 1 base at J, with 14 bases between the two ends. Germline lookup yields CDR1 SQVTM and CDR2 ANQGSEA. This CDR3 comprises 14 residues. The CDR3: CSVGGAGPSYEQYF. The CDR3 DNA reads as TGCAGCGTTGGGGGGGCAGGGCCATCCTACGAGCAGTACTTC.

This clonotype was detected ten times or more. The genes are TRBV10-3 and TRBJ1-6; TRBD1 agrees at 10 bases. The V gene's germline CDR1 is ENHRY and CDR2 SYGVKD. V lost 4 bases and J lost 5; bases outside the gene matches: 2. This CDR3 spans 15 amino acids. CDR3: CAISGTGGDNSPLHF. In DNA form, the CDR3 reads TGTGCCATCAGTGGGACAGGGGGAGATAATTCACCCCTCCACTTT.

The CDR3 coding sequence is TGTGCCAGTAAGCCCTCGGACAGGAGGGGCGAGCAGTACTTC. Translating it yields CASKPSDRRGEQYF. V and J are TRBV19 and TRBJ2-7; tentatively, D is TRBD1 (7 bases). CDR1 and CDR2 (germline): LNHDA, SQIVND (reference sequence). This CDR3 is 14 amino acids long. Trimming removed 7 bases from V and 6 bases from J, with 19 bases in between.

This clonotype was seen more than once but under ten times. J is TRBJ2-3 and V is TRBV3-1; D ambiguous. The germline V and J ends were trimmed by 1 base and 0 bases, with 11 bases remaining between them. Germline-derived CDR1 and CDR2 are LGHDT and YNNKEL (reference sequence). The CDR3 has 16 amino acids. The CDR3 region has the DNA TGTGCCAGCAGCCAAGGGGTGGGAAGGAGCACAGATACGCAGTATTTT. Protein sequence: CASSQGVGRSTDTQYF.

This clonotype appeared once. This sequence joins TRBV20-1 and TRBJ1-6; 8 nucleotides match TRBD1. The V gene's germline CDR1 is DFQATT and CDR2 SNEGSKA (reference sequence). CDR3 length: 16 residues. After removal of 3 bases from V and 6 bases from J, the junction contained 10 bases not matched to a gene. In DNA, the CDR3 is TGCAGTGCTAGTAGAGACAGGGGACCCTTTAATTCACCCCTCCACTTT. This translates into CSASRDRGPFNSPLHF.

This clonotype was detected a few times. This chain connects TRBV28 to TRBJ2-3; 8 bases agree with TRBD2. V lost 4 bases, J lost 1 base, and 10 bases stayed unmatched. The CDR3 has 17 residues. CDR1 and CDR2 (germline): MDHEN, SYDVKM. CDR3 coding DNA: TGTGCCAGCAGTTCCGGTACGGGAGGGCCGGGCACAGATACGCAGTATTTT. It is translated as CASSSGTGGPGTDTQYF.

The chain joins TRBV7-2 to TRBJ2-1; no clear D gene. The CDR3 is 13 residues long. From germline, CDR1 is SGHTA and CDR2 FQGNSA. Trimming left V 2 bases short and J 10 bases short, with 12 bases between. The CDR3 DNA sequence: TGTGCCAGCAGCTTAATACTGACCGCGGAGCAGTTCTTC. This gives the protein CASSLILTAEQFF. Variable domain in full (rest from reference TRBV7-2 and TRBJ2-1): GAGVSQSPSNKVTEKGKDVELRCDPISGHTALYWYRQSLGQGLEFLIYFQGNSAPDKSGLPSDRFSAERTGGSVSTLTIQRTQQEDSAVYLCASSLILTAEQFFGPGTRLTVL.

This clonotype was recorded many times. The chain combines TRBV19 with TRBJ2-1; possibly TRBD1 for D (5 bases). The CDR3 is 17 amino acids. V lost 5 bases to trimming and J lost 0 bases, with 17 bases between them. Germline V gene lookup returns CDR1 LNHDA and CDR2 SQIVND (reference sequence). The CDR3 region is CASSVDQGRPSYNEQFF. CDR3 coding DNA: TGTGCCAGTAGTGTCGACCAGGGCAGGCCCTCCTACAATGAGCAGTTCTTC.

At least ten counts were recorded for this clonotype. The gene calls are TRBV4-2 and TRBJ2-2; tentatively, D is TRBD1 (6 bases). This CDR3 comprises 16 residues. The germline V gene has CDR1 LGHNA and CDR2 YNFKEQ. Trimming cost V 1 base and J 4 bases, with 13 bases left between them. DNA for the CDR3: TGTGCCAGCAGCCAAGGGAACAGGGTGGCCACCGGGGAGCTGTTTTTT. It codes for CASSQGNRVATGELFF.

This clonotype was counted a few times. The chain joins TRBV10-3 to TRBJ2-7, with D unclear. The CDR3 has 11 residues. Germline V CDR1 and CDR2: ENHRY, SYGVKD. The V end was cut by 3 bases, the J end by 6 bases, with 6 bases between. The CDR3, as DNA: TGTGCCATCAGTGAAACCGGCGAGCAGTACTTC. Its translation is CAISETGEQYF.